The clone carrying this TCR beta chain appeared many times. Antigen specificity is unknown. The data were obtained in a study of human T cells and chemical hapten exposure. Study as a whole: The sensitizing agent was 2% DPC, placed on approximately 2 cm by approximately 2 cm of upper inner arm skin. Mostly female, the patients presented with alopecia areata, totalis or universalis. Study findings and constraints: Expanded TCRs showed more large CDR3 clusters than pre-sensitization or healthy control sets. Patch test score rose with PT1 expanded TCR count, significant at thresholds 8, 16 and 32, not 4.

The V gene's germline CDR1 is LGHNA and CDR2 YNFKEQ. V was pared by 0 bases and J by 1 base, with 16 bases between. The length of the CDR3 is 18 residues. TCRdb passed the RACE reads through MiXCR, listing each CDR3 protein once. The table includes tens of thousands of distinct CDR3 sequences, 10% to 13% detected once. Time point noted: pre-sensitization, week 0. Treatment described: therapeutic diphenylcyclopropenone sensitization with weekly scalp DPC. Unseparated into fractions, whole blood served as the source from which total RNA was extracted. The chain couples TRBV4-2 to TRBJ1-3; the D is unclear. The source is a man in his forties or fifties with alopecia areata. Some clones in this sample may be carry-over from other donors' samples. Sequenced material: whole blood, taken in connection with sensitization to the hapten diphenylcyclopropenone (DPC). The CDR3 sequence: CASSQDPGSFPSGNTIYF. In DNA, the CDR3 is TGTGCCAGCAGCCAAGATCCCGGCTCATTCCCTTCTGGAAACACCATATATTTT.